This record concerns one T cell receptor (beta chain) sequence. The data belong to a study of blood T cell repertoires in COVID-19. Study at large: Samples of COVID-19 (acute and convalescent) were obtained from the United States, Italy and Spain. PBMCs, B-cell-depleted T cells, or T cells provided the cDNA or gDNA that made up the material.

Trimming removed 5 bases from V and 1 base from J; junction bases left unmatched: 7. Looked up from germline, CDR1 is SGHTA and CDR2 is FQGTGA. The CDR3 is made up of 16 amino acids. Authors' analysis steps: Nucleated cell number was recorded as an estimate derived from reference gene primer amplification. Assay used: immunoSEQ multiplex PCR; TCRdb lists only in-frame clones, some missing. V, J and clone size were drawn from that table, and D and trimming were deduced from the DNA. The sample holds more than 80,000 clones, more than 80% seen once. The chain has TRBV7-3 and TRBJ2-1; 8 nucleotides match TRBD2. Sequenced sample: peripheral blood. The sequence came from an older woman with acute or convalescent COVID-19. CDR3 coding DNA: TGTGCCAGCAGCCCGGGGGGGACCCCATCCTACAATGAGCAGTTCTTC. Translated: CASSPGGTPSYNEQFF.